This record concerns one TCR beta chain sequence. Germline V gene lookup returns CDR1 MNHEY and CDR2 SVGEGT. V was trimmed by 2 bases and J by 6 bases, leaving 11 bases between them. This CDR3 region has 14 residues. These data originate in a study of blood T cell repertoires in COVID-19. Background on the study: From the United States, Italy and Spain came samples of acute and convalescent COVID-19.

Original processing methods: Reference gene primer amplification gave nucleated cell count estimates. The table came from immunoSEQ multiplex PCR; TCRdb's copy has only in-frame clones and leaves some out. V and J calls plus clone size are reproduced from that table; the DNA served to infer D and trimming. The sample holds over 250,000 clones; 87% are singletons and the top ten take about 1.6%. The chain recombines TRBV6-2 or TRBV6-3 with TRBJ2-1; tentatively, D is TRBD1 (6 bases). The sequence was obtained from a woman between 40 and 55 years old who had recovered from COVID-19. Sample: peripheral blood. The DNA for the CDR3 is TGTGCCAGCAGTTACGTGGGGGCAGGCAATGAGCAGTTCTTC. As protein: CASSYVGAGNEQFF.